This T cell receptor (beta chain) was retrieved from a study of blood T cell repertoires in COVID-19. Study at large: The cDNA or gDNA used as material had been derived from T cells, B-cell-depleted T cells, or PBMCs.

All recovered Cohort 3 donors got two negative PCRs, got clearance, or saw symptom resolution. Using immunoSEQ multiplex PCR, the repertoire was profiled, and TCRdb retains in-frame clones only, with some absent. The sample holds roughly 300,000 clones, around 90% seen once. The CDR3 is 19 residues long. V was clipped by 4 bases and J by 0 bases, with 22 bases between them. CDR1 and CDR2 from the germline V gene are LGHNT and FRNRAP. This clonotype was obtained from a woman aged 25 to 39 who had recovered from COVID-19. The V and J genes are TRBV12-5 and TRBJ1-5, with D uncertain. Sequencing was carried out using PBMCs or T cells enriched from blood (not recorded which). CDR3 sequence (DNA): TGTGCTAGTGGTTCCATACAGACTACAAATGGTTATAGCAATCAGCCCCAGCATTTT. As protein: CASGSIQTTNGYSNQPQHF.